This is a list of T cell receptor beta chains from one sample in a study of OX40 agonist ivuxolimab in advanced cancers. TCRdb's table, derived via immunoSEQ multiplex PCR, lists solely in-frame clones and lacks some. This sample carries about 41,000 clones, 80% to 90% of them seen once, and the ten largest clones take under 0.65%. The starting material was CD4+ or CD8+ T cells sorted from blood, obtained in a trial of the OX40 agonist ivuxolimab. The source is an adult with an advanced solid tumor such as melanoma, head and neck, liver or kidney cancer. CDR3s include the opening cysteine and the closing phenylalanine or tryptophan. Each record gives: V gene, J gene, clone size, D gene, CDR3 DNA, CDR3 protein. The D gene is left open where the match is weak. Clone size is not always given. Where it is, it says once, few, many or a class for expanded clones.

>TRBV10-3|TRBJ2-2|.|TRBD2
TGTGCCATCAGCGGAACCGGGACTAGCGGGGGGCCAAACACCGGGGAGCTGTTTTTT
CAISGTGTSGGPNTGELFF
>TRBV6-6|TRBJ1-1|.|.
TGTGCCAGCAGACGGACAGACACTGAAGCTTTCTTT
CASRRTDTEAFF
>TRBV7-8|TRBJ2-3|.|.
TGTGCCAGCAGCTCCCGCCTAGCGACTCACACAGATACGCAGTATTTT
CASSSRLATHTDTQYF
>TRBV19|TRBJ1-5|few|.
TGTGCCAGTAGTGCACAGGGTAGCTATCAGCCCCAGCATTTT
CASSAQGSYQPQHF
>TRBV28|TRBJ2-1|.|.
TGTGCCAGCAGTTTCTGGGGGGCTCCAAGGGAGCAGTTCTTC
CASSFWGAPREQFF
>TRBV2|TRBJ1-5|.|TRBD1
TGTGCCAGCAGTGAGGACAGGGCTCAGCCCCAGCATTTT
CASSEDRAQPQHF
>TRBV7-9|TRBJ1-2|.|.
TGTGCCAGCAGCGCTCCTTCTGGCGGCTACACCTTC
CASSAPSGGYTF
>TRBV7-2|TRBJ2-2|.|TRBD2
TGTGCCAGCAGCTTTAGCGGGGTGGTCACCGGGGAGCTGTTTTTT
CASSFSGVVTGELFF
>TRBV7-3|TRBJ1-1|few|TRBD1
TGTGCCAGCAGGAGGGACAGGAACACTGAAGCTTTCTTT
CASRRDRNTEAFF
>TRBV28|TRBJ2-5|.|TRBD1
TGTGCCAGCACCAGGGACAGGGGGTTCGAGACCCAGTACTTC
CASTRDRGFETQYF
>TRBV18|TRBJ2-6|.|.
TGTGCCAGCTCATGGGACACCCCCGGGGCCAACGTCCTGACTTTC
CASSWDTPGANVLTF
>TRBV7-2|TRBJ1-5|.|.
TGTGCCAGCAGCTTAGAGGGCCAGCCCCAGCATTTT
CASSLEGQPQHF
>TRBV7-2|TRBJ1-6|.|TRBD1
TGTGCCAGCAGCTGGGACAGTGGGATCTATAATTCACCCCTCCACTTT
CASSWDSGIYNSPLHF
>TRBV7-9|TRBJ2-2|.|.
TGTGCCAGCAGCCCCCGGGTAAACAGACAGCTTACCGGGGAGCTGTTTTTT
CASSPRVNRQLTGELFF
>TRBV6-5|TRBJ1-1|.|.
TGTGCCAGCCTTACCATGAACACTGAAGCTTTCTTT
CASLTMNTEAFF
>TRBV2|TRBJ2-7|once|.
TGTGCCAGCAGTGAATCAAGGGCGTACGAGCAGTACTTC
CASSESRAYEQYF
>TRBV27|TRBJ2-5|.|.
TGTGCCAGCAGTCCCCTAGGCGCGGGCGAGGCGAGACACCAGTACTTC
CASSPLGAGEARHQYF
>TRBV5-1|TRBJ1-2|.|TRBD1
TGCGCCAGCAGCTCAGGACAGGGCGGGGTCTATGGCTACACCTTC
CASSSGQGGVYGYTF
>TRBV4-2|TRBJ2-7|.|.
TGTGCCAGCAGCCAAGAGGCGGAGGGGCCGGCCTACGAGCAGTACTTC
CASSQEAEGPAYEQYF
>TRBV5-1|TRBJ2-2|.|TRBD2
TGCGCCAGCAGCCCACGTATGGGGGGGACGAGGGAGCTGTTTTTT
CASSPRMGGTRELFF
>TRBV7-3|TRBJ2-1|.|.
TGTGCCAGCAGCTTAGCGACTGGTTCCTACAATGAGCAGTTCTTC
CASSLATGSYNEQFF
>TRBV15|TRBJ2-3|.|.
TGTGCCACCAGCAGAGGGCTGGGGGGACCGCAGTATTTT
CATSRGLGGPQYF
>TRBV29-1|TRBJ1-1|.|TRBD1
TGCAGCGCCGGACAGGGGCTCACTGAAGCTTTCTTT
CSAGQGLTEAFF
>TRBV7-2|TRBJ2-3|.|.
TGTGCCAGCAGCTTGAACGGGGGGCATATCACAGATACGCAGTATTTT
CASSLNGGHITDTQYF
>TRBV5-4|TRBJ1-2|.|.
TGTGCCAGCCCTAACTATGGCTACACCTTC
CASPNYGYTF
>TRBV7-9|TRBJ1-3|.|.
TGTGCCAGCAGCCTGAGTTCACTCTCTGGAAACACCATATATTTT
CASSLSSLSGNTIYF
>TRBV7-9|TRBJ2-7|.|TRBD1
TGTGCCAGCAGCTTAGCGAGTACAGGGGGACGCTACGAGCAGTACTTC
CASSLASTGGRYEQYF